A selection of T cell receptor beta chains follows, all from one sample in a study of cytomegalovirus exposure and HLA in healthy donors. Assay used: immunoSEQ multiplex PCR; TCRdb lists only in-frame clones, some missing. The sample has over 150,000 clones, approximately 73% seen once; the top ten hold approximately 5.4%. Sequencing was done on a sample of PBMCs. The receptors shown here come from a woman younger than 35 in good health and CMV-seropositive. The CDR3 runs from the conserved cysteine through the conserved F or W. The D gene is left open where the match is weak. For some rows the clone size is stated as once, few or many, or as a class when expanded; others skip it.

j_call	clone_size	v_call	d_call	cdr3_nt	cdr3_aa
TRBJ1-1	few	TRBV5-1	TRBD1	TGCGCCAGCAGCTTGGGGACAGGGGGCACTGAAGCTTTCTTT	CASSLGTGGTEAFF
TRBJ2-1	NA	TRBV6-4	NA	TGTGCCAGCAGTGAGTTGACGGGGGATTCCAATGAGCAGTTCTTC	CASSELTGDSNEQFF
TRBJ2-7	NA	TRBV4-1	NA	TGCGCCAGCAGCCAAGAGAGGACAGCCTACGAGCAGTACTTC	CASSQERTAYEQYF
TRBJ2-3	NA	TRBV14	NA	TGTGCCAGCAGCCCTCTCGGGGGAACAGATACGCAGTATTTT	CASSPLGGTDTQYF
TRBJ1-4	NA	TRBV28	TRBD1	TGTGCCAGCGAGACAGGGGGAGTAAATGAAAAACTGTTTTTT	CASETGGVNEKLFF
TRBJ2-1	NA	TRBV7-2	TRBD2	TGTGCCAGCAGCTTGGGGTCAGGGCGGGGGGTTAACAATGAGCAGTTCTTC	CASSLGSGRGVNNEQFF
TRBJ2-2	NA	TRBV27	NA	TGTGCCAGCAGTTTCGGGGCGAACACCGGGGAGCTGTTTTTT	CASSFGANTGELFF
TRBJ2-3	NA	TRBV10-1	NA	TGCGCCAGCAGTGACCCGCACGGGGGTAAAAGAGCGTGGGCCTTCACAGATACGCAGTATTTT	CASSDPHGGKRAWAFTDTQYF
TRBJ2-4	NA	TRBV6-5	NA	TGTGCCAGCAGTAATTTACAGGGAAACATTCAGTACTTC	CASSNLQGNIQYF
TRBJ2-7	NA	TRBV30	TRBD1	TGTGCCTGGAGTGTAGGTGGACAGGGCTACGAGCAGTACTTC	CAWSVGGQGYEQYF
TRBJ2-1	few	TRBV7-9	NA	TGTTCCAGCAGCTTAAAAGACTTGATCGGCTACAATGAGCAGTTCTTC	CSSSLKDLIGYNEQFF
TRBJ2-7	NA	TRBV7-9	NA	TGTGCCAGCAGCCCTAGCTGGCGGACTGACTCCTACGAGCAGTACTTC	CASSPSWRTDSYEQYF
TRBJ2-7	NA	TRBV25-1	NA	TGTGCCAGCAGTGGAGTCTCAGGGACACCTTATAGCTCCTACGAGCAGTACTTC	CASSGVSGTPYSSYEQYF
TRBJ2-7	NA	TRBV5-4	TRBD1	TGTGCCAGCAGTTTCGACCCGGGACAGGGATCCTACGAGCAGTACTTC	CASSFDPGQGSYEQYF
TRBJ1-2	few	TRBV29-1	TRBD1	TGCAGCGTTGAATCACAGGGGACCGGCTATGGCTACACCTTC	CSVESQGTGYGYTF
TRBJ2-1	few	TRBV11-1	TRBD2	TGTGCCAGCAGCCCGCCCCCAGCGGGACGTTACAATGAGCAGTTCTTC	CASSPPPAGRYNEQFF
TRBJ1-5	NA	TRBV4-1	NA	TGCGCCAGCAGCCAAGATAGGGGAAATCAGCCCCAGCATTTT	CASSQDRGNQPQHF
TRBJ1-4	NA	TRBV27	NA	TGTGCCAGCAGTTTATGGGGGGACGCAACTAATGAAAAACTGTTTTTT	CASSLWGDATNEKLFF
TRBJ1-6	NA	TRBV5-4	NA	TGTGCCAGCAGCTGGCAGTATAATTCACCCCTCCACTTT	CASSWQYNSPLHF
TRBJ1-4	NA	TRBV29-1	NA	TGCAGCACAGTTCCCAGGGCAACTAATGAAAAACTGTTTTTT	CSTVPRATNEKLFF
TRBJ2-2	NA	TRBV7-2	NA	TGTGCCAGCAGCATCGGGATTCTCAAGGGGGAGCTGTTTTTT	CASSIGILKGELFF
TRBJ2-7	NA	TRBV9	NA	TGTGCCAGCAGCGTAGTTTCCAGCTCCTACGAGCAGTACTTC	CASSVVSSSYEQYF
TRBJ2-5	few	TRBV7-9	NA	TGTGCCAGCAGCTCCGCAGGACAGCAAGAGACCCAGTACTTC	CASSSAGQQETQYF
TRBJ2-1	NA	TRBV7-9	NA	TGTGCCAGCAGCTTAGTCTGGGGCAGGAGCTCCTACAATGAGCAGTTCTTC	CASSLVWGRSSYNEQFF
TRBJ1-2	NA	TRBV19	NA	TGTGCCAGTAGTCAGCAGACTGCGTATGGCTACACCTTC	CASSQQTAYGYTF
TRBJ1-3	NA	TRBV18	TRBD1	TGTGCCAGCCAACAGGGGAGTGGAAACACCATATATTTT	CASQQGSGNTIYF
TRBJ2-7	NA	TRBV7-9	NA	TGTGCCAGCAGCCCAAAGGGAGGGACAAGATTTGGCGAGCAGTACTTC	CASSPKGGTRFGEQYF
TRBJ2-5	NA	TRBV19	TRBD1	TGTGCCAGCCAATCTGCGGCAGGGGGTCAAGAGACCCAGTACTTC	CASQSAAGGQETQYF
TRBJ2-3	NA	TRBV4-3	TRBD2	TGCGCCAGCAGCCAAGAGTGGGCTAGCGGTCTCAGCACAGATACGCAGTATTTT	CASSQEWASGLSTDTQYF
TRBJ2-1	NA	TRBV6-1	TRBD2	TGTGCCAGCATTCTAGCGGGGGGACACAATGAGCAGTTCTTC	CASILAGGHNEQFF
TRBJ1-6	NA	TRBV5-1	TRBD1	TGCGCCAGCGCCGTCCGGGACAGAACAAATTCACCCCTCCACTTT	CASAVRDRTNSPLHF
TRBJ1-6	NA	TRBV4-2	NA	TGTGCCAGCAGCCAATTAGATCAGGGTTCACCCCTCCACTTT	CASSQLDQGSPLHF
TRBJ2-1	NA	TRBV7-3	TRBD2	TGTGCCAGCAGCTTAAAGGGCCCCGGGGGGGCCGTCTACAATGAGCAGTTCTTC	CASSLKGPGGAVYNEQFF
TRBJ1-4	NA	TRBV11-2	TRBD1	TGTGCCAGCAGCTCGTTCGGGACAGGAATCCCATATGAAAAACTGTTTTTT	CASSSFGTGIPYEKLFF
TRBJ1-6	NA	TRBV14	NA	TGTGCCAGCAGCCGGGGGGCCTATAATTCACCCCTCCACTTT	CASSRGAYNSPLHF
TRBJ2-1	NA	TRBV7-7	NA	TGTGCTAGCAGCTTAGCGTCCGACAAAGTCTCCTACAATGAGCAGTTCTTC	CASSLASDKVSYNEQFF
TRBJ1-1	NA	TRBV2	TRBD1	TGTGCCAGCAGTGAAACCCATGACAGGGGGATCACTGAAGCTTTCTTT	CASSETHDRGITEAFF
TRBJ2-1	NA	TRBV25-1	NA	TGTGCCAGCAGTGGACACAGGGTTTATGAGCAGTTCTTC	CASSGHRVYEQFF